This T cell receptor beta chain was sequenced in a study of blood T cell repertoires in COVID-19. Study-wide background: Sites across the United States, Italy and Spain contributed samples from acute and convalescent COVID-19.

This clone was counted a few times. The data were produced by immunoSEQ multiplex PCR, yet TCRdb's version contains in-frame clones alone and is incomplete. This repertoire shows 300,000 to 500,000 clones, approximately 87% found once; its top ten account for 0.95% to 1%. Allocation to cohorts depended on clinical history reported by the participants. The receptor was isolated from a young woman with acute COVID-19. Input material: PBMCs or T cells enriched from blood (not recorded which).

CDR3 residues: CASSLVSGSSLGELFF. The DNA of the CDR3 is TGCGCCAGCAGCTTGGTCTCAGGGTCGTCCCTTGGGGAGCTGTTTTTT. The V and J genes are TRBV5-1 and TRBJ2-2; tentatively, D is TRBD1 (5 bases). The CDR3 has 16 amino acids. Deletions cut 0 bases from V and 8 bases from J, with 17 bases between. CDR1 SGHRS and CDR2 YFSETQ come from the germline V gene.